Shown below are 4 T cell receptor beta chains from a single sample sequenced in a study of OX40 agonist ivuxolimab in advanced cancers. Here immunoSEQ multiplex PCR was the method, and the copy in TCRdb shows in-frame clones only, minus some. The table has approximately 75,000 clones, 70% to 90% seen once. The material was CD4+ or CD8+ T cells sorted from blood, obtained in a trial of the OX40 agonist ivuxolimab. The source of these receptors is an adult with an advanced solid tumor such as melanoma, head and neck, liver or kidney cancer.

V and J are TRBV10-3 and TRBJ2-5; D unresolved. Germline V CDR1 and CDR2: ENHRY, SYGVKD. V was cut by 2 bases and J by 4 bases, with 8 bases left in between. The CDR3 is 13 amino acids. The CDR3 DNA sequence: TGTGCCATCAGTGAGAAGGGCGTAGAGACCCAGTACTTC. Translated: CAISEKGVETQYF.

The chain couples TRBV2 to TRBJ2-3; 9 bases match TRBD1. Trimming took 3 bases from V and 10 from J; bases not matched to a gene: 11. CDR1 is SNHLY, CDR2 FYNNEI, per germline. The CDR3 covers 15 residues. This chain's CDR3 is CASSDGDRAVPSQYF. Written as DNA, the CDR3 is TGTGCCAGCAGTGATGGGGACAGGGCTGTTCCATCGCAGTATTTT. Using reference TRBV2 and TRBJ2-3 for the parts outside the CDR3, the full variable domain is EPEVTQTPSHQVTQMGQEVILRCVPISNHLYFYWYRQILGQKVEFLVSFYNNEISEKSEIFDDQFSVERPDGSNFTLKIRSTKLEDSAMYFCASSDGDRAVPSQYFGPGTRLTVL.

This clone was counted only a few times. The genes are TRBV10-3 and TRBJ2-5, with 8 bases matching TRBD1. There are 13 residues in the CDR3. Germline V gives CDR1 ENHRY, CDR2 SYGVKD. Germline trimming cut 2 bases from V and 5 bases from J; bases unmatched to any gene: 1. For the CDR3, the DNA is TGTGCCATCAGTGAGCGGACAGGGGAGACCCAGTACTTC. Translation: CAISERTGETQYF.

The CDR3 region is CAWASGVNEQFF. In nucleotides, the CDR3 is TGTGCCTGGGCTAGCGGGGTCAATGAGCAGTTCTTC. V usage is TRBV30 and J usage is TRBJ2-1; 9 bases are a match to TRBD2. In germline, CDR1 is GTSNPN, CDR2 SVGIG (reference sequence). After removal of 5 bases from V and 6 bases from J, the junction contained 2 bases not matched to a gene. The CDR3 sequence is 12 residues long.